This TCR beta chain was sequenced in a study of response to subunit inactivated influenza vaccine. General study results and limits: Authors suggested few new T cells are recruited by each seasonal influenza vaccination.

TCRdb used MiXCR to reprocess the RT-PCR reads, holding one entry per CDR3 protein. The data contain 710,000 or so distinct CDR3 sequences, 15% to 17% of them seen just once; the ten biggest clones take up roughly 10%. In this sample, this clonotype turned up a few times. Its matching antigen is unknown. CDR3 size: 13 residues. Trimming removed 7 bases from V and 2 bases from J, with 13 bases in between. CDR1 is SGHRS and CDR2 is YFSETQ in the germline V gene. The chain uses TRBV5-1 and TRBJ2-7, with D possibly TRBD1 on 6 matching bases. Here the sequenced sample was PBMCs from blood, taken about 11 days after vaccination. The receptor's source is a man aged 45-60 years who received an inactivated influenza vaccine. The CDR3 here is CASYGQPAYEQYF. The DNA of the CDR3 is TGCGCCAGCTACGGACAGCCTGCCTACGAGCAGTACTTC.